This T cell receptor beta chain is drawn from a study of CD8 T cells in ankylosing spondylitis (dated by TCRdb to about 2017). With regard to the full study: The study profiled T cell receptor beta repertoires in healthy donors and ankylosing spondylitis patients to find disease-linked TCR variants. In total, the full study cohort was made up of 108 healthy donors and 25 or so ankylosing spondylitis patients. Peripheral blood samples were taken, and synovial fluid was additionally collected from ankylosing spondylitis patients. Study-wide findings and limitations: The disease-linked clones had a CD8+ phenotype and were found at relatively low frequencies in peripheral blood. A TCR beta motif of several highly homologous amino acid variants appeared characteristic of blood from ankylosing spondylitis patients. Some motif variants were previously reported in synovial fluid and blood of reactive arthritis patients, suggesting common disease-initiation mechanisms. The disease-linked clones were reported to be significantly enriched in matched synovial fluid samples from ankylosing spondylitis patients.

In regard to this clonotype: Its antigen has not been determined. Base qualities are not recorded, but no much larger clone differs from it by a single base.

Sequencing relied on an Illumina HiSeq 2500. Quantitative 5'-RACE with molecular barcodes was the method used to prepare the TCR beta libraries. For the original study's pipeline: Disease-linked TCR variants were identified with a new computational method built on a probabilistic model of VDJ rearrangement. The raw public data were reprocessed by TCRdb itself: fastp quality trimming at Q25, MiXCR clonotype calling, in-frame beta chains only. Rows with one shared CDR3 protein collapse into an entry with the most common genes and DNA. These V and J calls originate from TCRdb's pipeline instead of the authors' own analysis. The table for this sample lists around 130,000 distinct CDR3 sequences; under 20% of them were counted only once. The top ten hold roughly 30% of the sample. Sequenced material: blood, either unsorted or a sorted T cell fraction (not recorded which). The TCR comes from a male donor with ankylosing spondylitis.

The encoded CDR3 is CASSLIGDGYTF. In nucleotides, the sequence is TGTGCCAGCAGCTTGATTGGGGATGGCTACACCTTC. The rearranged segments are TRBV13 and TRBJ1-2, with the D gene call left open. From the cysteine up to the phenylalanine, the CDR3 has a length of 12 residues. Only CDR3 DNA is held: 36 bases, read in frame from base 1. Trimming removed 3 bases from V and 6 bases from J, leaving 8 bases between the germline ends. The germline V gene (reference sequence) gives CDR1 as PRHDT and CDR2 as FYEKMQ.